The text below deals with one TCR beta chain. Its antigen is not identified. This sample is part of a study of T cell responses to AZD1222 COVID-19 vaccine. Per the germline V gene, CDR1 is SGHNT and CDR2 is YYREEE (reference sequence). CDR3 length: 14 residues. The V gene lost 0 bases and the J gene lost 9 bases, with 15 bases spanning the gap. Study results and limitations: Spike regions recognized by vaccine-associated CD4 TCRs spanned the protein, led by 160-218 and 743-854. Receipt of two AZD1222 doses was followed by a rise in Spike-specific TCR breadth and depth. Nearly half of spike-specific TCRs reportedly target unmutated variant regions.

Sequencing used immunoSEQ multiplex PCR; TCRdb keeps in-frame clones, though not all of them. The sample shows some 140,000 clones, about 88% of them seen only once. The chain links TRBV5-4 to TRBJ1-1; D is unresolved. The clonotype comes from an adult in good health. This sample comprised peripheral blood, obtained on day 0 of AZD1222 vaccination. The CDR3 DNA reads TGTGCCAGCAGCTTGGGGAGTCCCGTCGGGAAAGCTTTCTTT. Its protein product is CASSLGSPVGKAFF.